This paragraph covers one TCR beta chain sequence. Its antigen is unknown. This entry comes from a study of shared clonotypes between healthy human individuals. For the study at large: Aged between 18 and 49, the donors were two women and three men. Broader study findings: The generation probabilities recorded for non-shared clonotypes fell below those of clonotypes shared by all four donors.

In replicate PCRs of sorted subsets, around 0.2 ug DNA, tens of thousands of T cell genomes, was used. TCRdb keeps only in-frame clones here, not all; method: immunoSEQ multiplex PCR. The table shows approximately 1,000,000 clones, with roughly 74% occurring only once. CDR3 length: 14 residues. Trimming removed 0 bases from V and 4 bases from J, with 8 bases in between. Per the germline V gene, CDR1 is SGHNT and CDR2 is YYREEE (reference sequence). Specimen: memory CD4+ T cells from PBMCs. The sample's subset: CD45RA-negative fraction. The chain links TRBV5-4 to TRBJ2-1; D is uncertain. The clonotype originates from a man aged 18 to 35 in good health. Some clones in this sample may be carry-over from other donors' samples. The CDR3, as DNA: TGTGCCAGCAGCTTGGACTATGTATACAATGAGCAGTTCTTC. As protein: CASSLDYVYNEQFF.